These 13 T cell receptor beta chains originate from one sample sequenced in a study of blood T cell repertoires in COVID-19. The table came from immunoSEQ multiplex PCR; TCRdb's copy has only in-frame clones and leaves some out. The repertoire includes roughly 240,000 clones, approximately 82% of them detected once, and 1.5% to 2% sits in the top ten. Sequenced material: peripheral blood. These receptors were collected from an elderly woman with acute or convalescent COVID-19.

V and J are TRBV7-2 and TRBJ1-2; 7 positions match TRBD1. Germline CDR1 SGHTA, CDR2 FQGNSA. With V trimmed by 5 bases and J by 4 bases, 7 bases remained unmatched. CDR3 length equals 14 residues. The CDR3, as DNA: TGTGCCAGCAGCCCGGACAGGCGATCCTATGGCTACACCTTC. This codes for CASSPDRRSYGYTF.

The chain is built from TRBV11-1 and TRBJ2-3, with TRBD2 matching 8 bases. CDR1 SGHAT and CDR2 FQDESV come from the germline V gene (reference sequence). The junction had 3 bases not matched to a gene; V was cut back by 4 bases and J by 0 bases. The length of the CDR3 is 15 residues. In DNA, the CDR3 is TGTGCCAGCAGCTCCGGGGGGGTCAGCACAGATACGCAGTATTTT. Protein sequence: CASSSGGVSTDTQYF.

CDR3 nucleotides: TGTGCCAGCAGCCTTGGGACTCCTTCTCGGTACACCTTC. The encoded protein is CASSLGTPSRYTF. The rearrangement uses TRBV7-9 and TRBJ1-2; a weak D match, TRBD1 (5 bases). Germline V CDR1 and CDR2: SEHNR, FQNEAQ (reference sequence). The V and J ends lost 5 bases and 11 bases respectively, with 18 bases between them. The CDR3 loop spans 13 amino acids.

The V and J genes are TRBV29-1 and TRBJ2-3; perhaps TRBD2 as D (6 bases). The CDR3 extends over 14 amino acids. V lost 4 bases and J lost 0, with 11 bases in between. Germline-derived CDR1 and CDR2 are SQVTM and ANQGSEA. The CDR3, as DNA: TGCAGCGTTGCCTCAGGGACTAGCACAGATACGCAGTATTTT. Its protein product is CSVASGTSTDTQYF.

CDR3 sequence reads: CASSSTARSYNEQFF. The CDR3 DNA reads as TGTGCCAGCAGCTCGACAGCTCGGTCCTACAATGAGCAGTTCTTC. The chain combines TRBV6-5 with TRBJ2-1; maybe TRBD1 (5 bases). The V end lost 6 bases, the J end lost 1 base, and 13 bases lay between the germline ends. CDR1 is MNHEY and CDR2 is SVGAGI in the germline V gene. The CDR3 extends over 15 amino acids.

The sample holds one count of this clone. The rearrangement joins TRBV12-5 to TRBJ2-1; D is unresolved. CDR1 LGHNT and CDR2 FRNRAP come from the germline V gene. This CDR3 comprises 15 residues. The V gene lost 2 bases and the J gene lost 1 base, with 9 bases spanning the gap. CDR3 sequence reads: CASGLTPRSYNEQFF. Written as DNA, the CDR3 is TGTGCTAGTGGTTTGACCCCACGGTCCTACAATGAGCAGTTCTTC.

V and J are TRBV7-2 and TRBJ2-3; 7 nucleotides align to TRBD2. This CDR3 region has 16 residues. The germline V gene has CDR1 SGHTA and CDR2 FQGNSA. V gave up 1 base and J gave up 3 bases; unmatched junction bases: 7. The CDR3 reads CASSLDPGGGTDTQYF. CDR3 in DNA: TGTGCCAGCAGCTTAGACCCCGGGGGAGGGACAGATACGCAGTATTTT.

The gene calls are TRBV28 and TRBJ1-5; possible D gene TRBD1, 5 bases. The CDR3 is 17 residues long. Germline values: CDR1 MDHEN, CDR2 SYDVKM. V dropped 2 bases and J dropped 1 base, with 15 bases sitting between them. CDR3 residues: CASSLQFADKSNQPQHF. CDR3 nucleotide sequence: TGTGCCAGCAGTTTACAATTCGCGGACAAGAGCAATCAGCCCCAGCATTTT.

The V and J genes are TRBV25-1 and TRBJ2-3; no reliable D call. The V and J ends lost 3 bases and 0 bases respectively, with 7 bases between them. Germline V CDR1 and CDR2: MGHDK, SYGVNS. The CDR3 has 14 amino acids. The CDR3 region has the DNA TGTGCCAGCAGTGAGGCCGCTAGCACAGATACGCAGTATTTT. Protein: CASSEAASTDTQYF.

J is TRBJ1-1 and V is TRBV12-3 or TRBV12-4; D possibly corresponds to TRBD1 (6 bases). CDR3 length equals 13 residues. Trimming took 6 bases from V and 0 from J, leaving 8 bases between them. The CDR3 is CASRGHLNTEAFF. CDR3 DNA: TGTGCCAGCAGGGGACACCTGAACACTGAAGCTTTCTTT.

The table lists this clone with a few counts. This chain connects TRBV5-1 to TRBJ2-1, with D perhaps matching TRBD2 (6 bases). The CDR3 consists of 13 residues. Looked up from germline, CDR1 is SGHRS and CDR2 is YFSETQ. With 9 bases removed from V and 6 bases from J, the gap between germline ends came to 16 bases. CDR3 sequence (DNA): TGCGCCACCTCGTGGAGGGGAGGCAATGAGCAGTTCTTC. It is translated as CATSWRGGNEQFF.

V and J are TRBV11-3 and TRBJ1-5; unclear D gene. CDR1 and CDR2 (germline): SGHNT, YENEEA. The ends were cut back, 1 base at V and 7 bases at J, with 11 bases in the middle. This CDR3 is built from 14 residues. CDR3 protein: CASSLAGGHQPQHF. The DNA for the CDR3 is TGTGCCAGCAGCTTAGCTGGAGGGCACCAGCCCCAGCATTTT.

This chain connects TRBV7-2 to TRBJ2-7; TRBD2 might be the D (6 bases). Germline values: CDR1 SGHTA, CDR2 FQGNSA. This CDR3 contains 14 residues. V lost 3 bases and J 1 base, leaving 10 bases between the germline ends. Written as DNA, the CDR3 is TGTGCCAGCAGCTTGAGGAGGGCATCCTACGAGCAGTACTTC. The encoded protein is CASSLRRASYEQYF. Full variable domain (remainder filled in from reference TRBV7-2 and TRBJ2-7): GAGVSQSPSNKVTEKGKDVELRCDPISGHTALYWYRQSLGQGLEFLIYFQGNSAPDKSGLPSDRFSAERTGGSVSTLTIQRTQQEDSAVYLCASSLRRASYEQYFGPGTRLTVT.